This T cell receptor beta chain was observed in a study of T-cell reconstitution after alpha-beta-depleted transplantation in children. General observations from the study: The study traced high day-60 TCRbeta diversity in some patients to surviving recipient T cells and thymic progenitors. After one year, T-cell counts and TCRbeta diversity mostly came from new T cells. In patients about two months after transplant, alpha-beta T cells reportedly arose from several hundred expanded graft clones.

This clonotype was seen a handful of times. The antigen remains undetermined. Losses at the gene ends were 2 bases for V and 0 bases for J; bases not matched to a gene: 8. The CDR3 sequence is 17 residues long. Germline V gene sequence: CDR1 SGHTA, CDR2 FQGNSA. Unique molecular identifiers were incorporated when the TCRbeta library was constructed. A single record per CDR3 protein comes from TCRdb applying MiXCR to the PCR reads. The data contain approximately 99,000 distinct CDR3 sequences, almost 6.5% of them seen just once; the ten biggest clones take up about 23%. This clonotype was sampled from a male patient between 2 and 10 years old who had a stem cell transplant for acute lymphoblastic leukemia, so the T cells may come from the graft donor. The material sequenced was PBMCs, mostly from graft donor cells, taken 360 days after TCRalphabeta/CD19-depleted stem cell transplant. This chain joins TRBV7-2 and TRBJ2-3; 7 bases fit TRBD2. As DNA, the CDR3 is TGTGCCAGCAGCTTATCCTTAGCGGGTCCTAGCACAGATACGCAGTATTTT. Amino acids: CASSLSLAGPSTDTQYF.